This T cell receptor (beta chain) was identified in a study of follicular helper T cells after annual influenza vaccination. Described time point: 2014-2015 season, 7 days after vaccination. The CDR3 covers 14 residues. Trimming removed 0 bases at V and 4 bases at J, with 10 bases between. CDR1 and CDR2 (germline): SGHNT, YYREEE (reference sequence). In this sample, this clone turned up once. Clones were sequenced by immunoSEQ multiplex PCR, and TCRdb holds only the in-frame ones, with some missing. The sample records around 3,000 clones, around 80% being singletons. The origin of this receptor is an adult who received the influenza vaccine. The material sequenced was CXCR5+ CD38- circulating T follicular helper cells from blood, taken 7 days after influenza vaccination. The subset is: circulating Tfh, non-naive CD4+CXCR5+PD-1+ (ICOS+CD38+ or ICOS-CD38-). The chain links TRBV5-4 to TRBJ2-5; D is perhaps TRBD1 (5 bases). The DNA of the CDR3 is TGTGCCAGCAGCTTGGGTGCAGGGCGAGAGACCCAGTACTTC. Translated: CASSLGAGRETQYF.